This T cell receptor (beta chain) was recovered during a study of T cells in Graves' hyperthyroidism and ophthalmopathy. Notes on the study in general: A model of 13 V-J features distinguished ophthalmopathy from stable hyperthyroidism. Ophthalmopathy was identified by the model a median approximately 6.9 months ahead of onset.

Per germline, CDR1 MNHNS and CDR2 SASEGT. V shed 8 bases and J shed 9 bases, with 19 bases lying between them. The CDR3 runs 13 residues. This clonotype was seen at least ten times. Its cognate antigen is unknown. RNA transcripts provided the source from which TCR beta CDR3 regions were amplified. The study used the HTBI primer set for a first-round RT-PCR of the TCR CDR3. Each CDR3 protein gets one entry after TCRdb re-called the multiplex PCR reads with MiXCR. Of a few hundred thousand distinct CDR3 sequences detected, 15% to 18% appear once; the ten largest clones hold almost 8%. V usage is TRBV6-1 and J usage is TRBJ1-2; the D is unclear. Sequenced: blood. The origin of this receptor is a young woman with Graves' hyperthyroidism. The CDR3 coding sequence is TGTGCCAGCCTTAACCCGCTACTGAGGAGCTACACCTTC. This translates into CASLNPLLRSYTF.